The 32 T cell receptor beta chains below come from one sample, sequenced in a study of T cell responses to AZD1222 COVID-19 vaccine (dated by TCRdb to the early 2020s). The label giving this sample's time point can be read as: baseline before first vaccination. Library preparation used the immunoSEQ multiplex PCR assay. Sourced from immuneACCESS, this table was stored by TCRdb with only in-frame sequences that have V and J called. A share of the clones is absent; for the studies checked, an unresolved V gene accounts for under half, and the remainder has no known explanation. This sample holds roughly 130,000 clones; approximately 86% were observed only once. Jointly, the top ten make up roughly 12% of the sample. The source was peripheral blood, collected on day 0 of AZD1222 vaccination. These receptors were taken from an adult in good health.

This clone was detected only once. The chain uses TRBV6-2 or TRBV6-3 and TRBJ1-1, with D tentatively TRBD1 (6 bases). V shed 2 bases and J shed 4 bases, with 11 bases lying between them. CDR1 and CDR2 (germline): MNHEY, SVGEGT. The CDR3 is 14 amino acids. CDR3 protein: CASSYVTGRTEAFF. DNA for the CDR3: TGTGCCAGCAGTTACGTTACAGGGCGCACTGAAGCTTTCTTT.

The rearrangement uses TRBV7-8 and TRBJ1-1; D is unresolved. CDR3 length: 13 residues. Germline V gene lookup returns CDR1 SGHVS and CDR2 FQNEAQ. Trimming took off 1 base at V and 4 bases at J, with 7 bases between the two ends. The CDR3 DNA reads TGTGCCAGCAGCTTAGGACTGGGCACTGAAGCTTTCTTT. It translates to CASSLGLGTEAFF.

The chain couples TRBV27 to TRBJ1-1; 8 bases agree with TRBD1. The V segment lost 4 bases and the J segment 5 bases; nucleotides outside the gene matches: 6. Germline V CDR1 and CDR2: MNHEY, SMNVEV (reference sequence). This CDR3 contains 14 residues. This CDR3 reads CASSYNRGGTEAFF. The CDR3 DNA is TGTGCCAGCAGTTATAACAGGGGGGGTACTGAAGCTTTCTTT.

J is TRBJ2-7 and V is TRBV3-1 (or the pseudogene TRBV3-2); 10 nucleotides align to TRBD2. The CDR3 loop spans 15 amino acids. CDR1 LGHDT and CDR2 YNNKEL come from the germline V gene (reference sequence). The V segment lost 0 bases and the J segment 9 bases; nucleotides outside the gene matches: 8. The CDR3 sequence: CASSQEGSGRFGQYF. CDR3 sequence (DNA): TGTGCCAGCAGCCAAGAAGGTAGCGGGAGGTTTGGGCAGTACTTC.

The genes are TRBV29-1 and TRBJ1-2; D is uncertain. Germline assignment: CDR1 SQVTM and CDR2 ANQGSEA. The CDR3 is made up of 11 amino acids. V lost 4 bases, J lost 3 bases, and 6 bases lay in between. CDR3 nucleotide sequence: TGCAGCGTTGGGAAATACTATGGCTACACCTTC. This encodes CSVGKYYGYTF. Drawing the rest from reference TRBV29-1 and TRBJ1-2, the complete variable domain is SAVISQKPSRDICQRGTSLTIQCQVDSQVTMMFWYRQQPGQSLTLIATANQGSEATYESGFVIDKFPISRPNLTFSTLTVSNMSPEDSSIYLCSVGKYYGYTFGSGTRLTVV.

CDR3 amino acids: CASSLSVWRPLPREPSYEQYF. CDR3 coding DNA: TGTGCCAGCAGTTTATCAGTCTGGAGGCCCCTCCCACGGGAACCCTCCTACGAGCAGTACTTC. This rearrangement joins TRBV28 to TRBJ2-7, with D possibly matching TRBD2 (5 bases). Deletions cut 1 base from V and 0 bases from J, with 28 bases between. CDR1 is MDHEN and CDR2 is SYDVKM in the germline V gene. This CDR3 has 21 residues. Complete variable domain (other parts from reference TRBV28 and TRBJ2-7): DVKVTQSSRYLVKRTGEKVFLECVQDMDHENMFWYRQDPGLGLRLIYFSYDVKMKEKGDIPEGYSVSREKKERFSLILESASTNQTSMYLCASSLSVWRPLPREPSYEQYFGPGTRLTVT.

This clone was picked up one time. This chain connects TRBV21-1 to TRBJ1-5. TRBV21-1 is labeled a pseudogene. The CDR3 has 15 residues. CDR3 in amino acids: CASRKSWQHNQPQHF. In DNA form, the CDR3 reads TGTGCCAGCAGAAAAAGTTGGCAGCACAATCAGCCCCAGCATTTT.

The V gene is TRBV18, the J gene TRBJ1-5; 9 bases agree with TRBD1. Trimming removed 1 base from V and 4 bases from J; junction bases left unmatched: 11. CDR3 length equals 18 residues. Germline V gene lookup returns CDR1 KGHSH and CDR2 LQKENI. The CDR3 DNA is TGTGCCAGCTCACCACGCATGCCGACAGGGGGAACAAATCAGCCCCAGCATTTT. This encodes CASSPRMPTGGTNQPQHF.

The CDR3 reads CASSLGRQYYGYTF. The CDR3, as DNA: TGTGCCAGCAGCTTAGGGCGACAGTACTATGGCTACACCTTC. J is TRBJ1-2 and V is TRBV7-2; D is possibly TRBD1 (5 bases). V was pared by 1 base and J by 3 bases, with 9 bases between. Germline-derived CDR1 and CDR2 are SGHTA and FQGNSA. This CDR3 region has 14 residues.

The chain recombines TRBV29-1 with TRBJ2-1; 12 nucleotides align to TRBD1. The CDR3 totals 13 residues. The ends lost 4 bases at V and 9 bases at J; junction bases unmatched: 4. Germline CDR1 reads SQVTM; CDR2 reads ANQGSEA. The CDR3 loop reads CSVAGQGAFEQFF. CDR3 bases: TGCAGCGTTGCGGGACAGGGGGCTTTTGAGCAGTTCTTC.

The rearrangement joins TRBV4-3 to TRBJ2-1; 7 nucleotides match TRBD2. With V trimmed by 4 bases and J by 10 bases, 16 bases remained unmatched. From germline, CDR1 is LGHNA and CDR2 YSLEER. This CDR3 spans 16 amino acids. CDR3 region: CASSPEMGRGVLEQFF. The CDR3 coding sequence is TGCGCCAGCAGCCCGGAGATGGGACGGGGGGTATTGGAGCAGTTCTTC.

J is TRBJ1-4 and V is TRBV28; D ambiguous. The germline V and J ends were trimmed by 4 bases and 5 bases, with 14 bases remaining between them. The CDR3 covers 15 residues. Germline CDR1 is MDHEN and CDR2 is SYDVKM. The CDR3, as DNA: TGTGCCAGCAGTTCCCCCGGAGAAGGCAATGAAAAACTGTTTTTT. It encodes CASSSPGEGNEKLFF.

The chain is built from TRBV3-1 (or the pseudogene TRBV3-2) and TRBJ2-5; no reliable D call. The CDR3 length is 13 residues. In germline, CDR1 is LGHDT, CDR2 YNNKEL (reference sequence). V was pared by 1 base and J by 5 bases, with 8 bases between. CDR3 in DNA: TGTGCCAGCAGCCAAGTTGCTTGGGAGACCCAGTACTTC. It translates to CASSQVAWETQYF.

The gene calls are TRBV13 and TRBJ2-3; possibly TRBD1 or TRBD2 for D (6 bases each). Trimming took 1 base from V and 1 from J, leaving 9 bases between them. Germline V gene sequence: CDR1 PRHDT, CDR2 FYEKMQ (reference sequence). The CDR3 covers 15 residues. The CDR3 DNA sequence: TGTGCCAGCAGCTTAGCGGGGGCAGGCACAGATACGCAGTATTTT. It translates to CASSLAGAGTDTQYF. Drawing the rest from reference TRBV13 and TRBJ2-3, the complete variable domain is AAGVIQSPRHLIKEKRETATLKCYPIPRHDTVYWYQQGPGQDPQFLISFYEKMQSDKGSIPDRFSAQQFSDYHSELNMSSLELGDSALYFCASSLAGAGTDTQYFGPGTRLTVL.

For this clone: One end of the junction is discordant with germline, which a read error may explain. The J gene is TRBJ1-1, the V gene TRBV5-1; 7 positions match TRBD1. The CDR3 is made up of 14 amino acids. CDR1 is SGHRS, CDR2 YFSETQ, per germline. In DNA, the CDR3 is TGCGCCAGCAGCATTCAGACAGGGAACGCTGAAGCTTTCTTT. This translates into CASSIQTGNAEAFF.

This chain links TRBV6-5 with TRBJ2-3; 7 nucleotides align to TRBD2. The J segment lost 4 bases and the V segment lost 7 bases, leaving 11 bases of the junction unmatched. Germline assignment: CDR1 MNHEY and CDR2 SVGAGI. The CDR3 runs 15 residues. CDR3 in amino acids: CASNRAGREADTQYF. The CDR3 coding sequence is TGTGCCAGCAACCGGGCAGGGAGGGAGGCAGATACGCAGTATTTT.

The chain carries TRBV10-3 and TRBJ1-1; a possible D gene is TRBD1 (5 bases). The CDR3 is made up of 14 amino acids. Germline V gives CDR1 ENHRY, CDR2 SYGVKD. V lost 4 bases to trimming and J lost 0 bases, with 9 bases between them. The DNA for the CDR3 is TGTGCCATCAGTGCCGGACAATTGAACACTGAAGCTTTCTTT. Its protein is CAISAGQLNTEAFF.

The gene calls are TRBV12-3 or TRBV12-4 and TRBJ2-5; no clear D gene. This CDR3 has 13 amino acids. V was clipped by 3 bases and J by 0 bases, with 5 bases between them. DNA of the CDR3: TGTGCCAGCAGTTTCACCAACCAAGAGACCCAGTACTTC. This gives the protein CASSFTNQETQYF.

V is TRBV5-3 and J is TRBJ1-3, with 8 bases identical to TRBD1. TRBV5-3 is noted as an ORF with a role that remains uncertain. The CDR3 runs to 15 residues. V was clipped by 3 bases and J by 4 bases; unmatched bases: 6. The CDR3 spells CARSSYRDRGNTIYF. Here the CDR3 DNA reads TGTGCCAGAAGCTCATACCGGGACAGGGGAAACACCATATATTTT.

The CDR3 here is CSVGAQGITNEKLFF. The CDR3, as DNA: TGCAGCGTTGGGGCCCAGGGAATAACTAATGAAAAACTGTTTTTT. The gene calls are TRBV29-1 and TRBJ1-4; possible D gene TRBD1, 5 bases. Germline values: CDR1 SQVTM, CDR2 ANQGSEA. Deletions cut 4 bases from V and 1 base from J, with 13 bases between. CDR3 length equals 15 residues.

The rearrangement joins TRBV5-1 to TRBJ2-5, with 10 bases lining up with TRBD2. Germline loops: CDR1 SGHRS, CDR2 YFSETQ. V was clipped by 3 bases and J by 2 bases; unmatched bases: 4. The CDR3 has 15 residues. The CDR3 DNA follows: TGCGCCAGCAGCTCTCTAGCGGGAGATCAAGAGACCCAGTACTTC. Translated: CASSSLAGDQETQYF.

The J gene is TRBJ1-2, the V gene TRBV28, with TRBD1 matching over 7 bases. Trimming removed 8 bases from V and 5 bases from J; junction bases left unmatched: 14. Looked up from germline, CDR1 is MDHEN and CDR2 is SYDVKM. The CDR3 has 15 amino acids. The chain's CDR3 is CASWGGGGLRYGYTF. Written as DNA, the CDR3 is TGTGCCAGCTGGGGAGGGGGCGGCCTGAGGTATGGCTACACCTTC.

The rearrangement links TRBV6-5 to TRBJ2-1; perhaps D is TRBD1 or TRBD2 (6 bases each). CDR1 and CDR2 (germline): MNHEY, SVGAGI. The CDR3 contains 16 residues. Trimming removed 4 bases at V and 7 bases at J, with 20 bases between. The CDR3 reads CASSSPDRGARNEQFF. The CDR3 DNA is TGTGCCAGCAGTTCCCCGGATAGGGGGGCCCGGAATGAGCAGTTCTTC.

This sequence joins TRBV18 and TRBJ2-2, with D perhaps matching TRBD1 (6 bases). The V gene's germline CDR1 is KGHSH and CDR2 LQKENI. CDR3 length equals 14 residues. The V end was cut by 5 bases, the J end by 6 bases, with 13 bases between. This CDR3 is CASSVGQPAGELFF. In DNA form, the CDR3 reads TGTGCCAGCTCAGTAGGACAGCCCGCCGGGGAGCTGTTTTTT. The variable domain in full, with the rest retrieved from reference TRBV18 and TRBJ2-2, is NAGVMQNPRHLVRRRGQEARLRCSPMKGHSHVYWYRQLPEEGLKFMVYLQKENIIDESGMPKERFSAEFPKEGPSILRIQQVVRGDSAAYFCASSVGQPAGELFFGEGSRLTVL.

The genes are TRBV24-1 and TRBJ2-3; 7 nucleotides agree with TRBD2. Trimming cost V 5 bases and J 5 bases; bases outside gene matches: 9. Germline-derived CDR1 and CDR2 are KGHDR and SFDVKD. The CDR3 is made up of 15 amino acids. The CDR3 spells CATSGGGGPGDTQYF. The DNA of the CDR3 is TGTGCCACCAGTGGGGGGGGAGGGCCGGGAGATACGCAGTATTTT.

This clone was observed a single time. The V and J genes are TRBV7-2 and TRBJ2-1; D uncertain. With 3 bases removed from V and 9 bases from J, the gap between germline ends came to 12 bases. The CDR3 runs 13 residues. The V gene's germline CDR1 is SGHTA and CDR2 FQGNSA. CDR3 in amino acids: CASSFWTQGEQFF. The CDR3 DNA is TGTGCCAGCAGCTTTTGGACCCAAGGTGAGCAGTTCTTC. Full variable domain (remainder filled in from reference TRBV7-2 and TRBJ2-1): GAGVSQSPSNKVTEKGKDVELRCDPISGHTALYWYRQSLGQGLEFLIYFQGNSAPDKSGLPSDRFSAERTGGSVSTLTIQRTQQEDSAVYLCASSFWTQGEQFFGPGTRLTVL.

For this clone: At one boundary the junction diverges from the germline segment, which might be a read error. The chain is built from TRBV12-3 or TRBV12-4 and TRBJ1-2; tentative D call: TRBD1 (5 bases). The CDR3 loop spans 12 amino acids. CDR3 sequence: CASSPPLGTTSF. DNA for the CDR3: TGTGCCAGCAGTCCCCCCTTGGGGACTACATCCTTC.

This chain connects TRBV2 to TRBJ1-3; the D gene is possibly TRBD1 (5 bases). V gave up 2 bases and J gave up 0 bases, with 8 bases separating them. Germline V gene sequence: CDR1 SNHLY, CDR2 FYNNEI. The CDR3 totals 15 residues. The CDR3 reads CASSEMGTSGNTIYF. Written as DNA, the CDR3 is TGTGCCAGCAGTGAAATGGGGACCTCTGGAAACACCATATATTTT.

The chain combines TRBV7-2 with TRBJ2-7; 7 positions match TRBD2. The CDR3 sequence is 15 residues long. The V gene's germline CDR1 is SGHTA and CDR2 FQGNSA. The J segment lost 0 bases and the V segment lost 0 bases, leaving 2 bases of the junction unmatched. The CDR3 DNA is TGTGCCAGCAGCTTAGCGGGGGGGTTCTCCTACGAGCAGTACTTC. This encodes CASSLAGGFSYEQYF.

The chain employs TRBV5-1 and TRBJ1-5; a weak D match, TRBD1 (5 bases). This CDR3 has 16 residues. Germline loops: CDR1 SGHRS, CDR2 YFSETQ. V lost 4 bases and J 4 bases, leaving 18 bases between the germline ends. CDR3 amino acids: CASSPGGTLLNQPQHF. The CDR3 coding sequence is TGCGCCAGCAGCCCGGGGGGGACCCTCCTTAATCAGCCCCAGCATTTT.

The J gene is TRBJ2-1, the V gene TRBV7-2; TRBD1 aligns across 10 bases. Trimming took 4 bases from V and 4 from J; bases not matched to a gene: 7. There are 16 residues in the CDR3. The V gene's germline CDR1 is SGHTA and CDR2 FQGNSA. CDR3 sequence (DNA): TGTGCCAGCAGCTCGGACAGGGGGTTGGGTTACAATGAGCAGTTCTTC. It is translated as CASSSDRGLGYNEQFF.

The chain links TRBV25-1 to TRBJ2-5; 7 bases align to TRBD2. Germline CDR1 is MGHDK and CDR2 is SYGVNS. The length of the CDR3 is 17 residues. The V and J ends lost 4 bases and 2 bases, in that order; junction bases with no gene match: 13. This CDR3 reads CASSGDYTGTVQETQYF. The CDR3 DNA is TGTGCCAGCAGTGGGGACTACACCGGGACTGTGCAAGAGACCCAGTACTTC. The variable domain in full, completed from reference TRBV25-1 and TRBJ2-5, reads EADIYQTPRYLVIGTGKKITLECSQTMGHDKMYWYQQDPGMELHLIHYSYGVNSTEKGDLSSESTVSRIRTEHFPLTLESARPSHTSQYLCASSGDYTGTVQETQYFGPGTRLLVL.